This entry lists 16 T cell receptor beta chains sequenced from one sample in a study of patients and donors after allogeneic stem cell transplantation. TCRdb reprocessed the RT-PCR reads with MiXCR, giving one entry per CDR3 protein. The sample records hundreds of thousands of distinct CDR3 sequences, approximately 16% being singletons. Specimen: blood, either unsorted or a sorted T cell fraction (not recorded which). Receptors were obtained from a human donor who was either an allogeneic HSCT recipient or a stem cell or donor lymphocyte infusion donor (not recorded which). It is not recorded whose cells these are; they may come from a transplant donor.

This clonotype has just a few counts. V and J are TRBV5-5 and TRBJ2-7; 7 bases are a match to TRBD1. CDR3 length equals 14 residues. Germline V gene lookup returns CDR1 SGHKS and CDR2 YYEKEE (reference sequence). Trimming took 3 bases from V and 2 from J; bases not matched to a gene: 5. The CDR3 loop reads CASSSDRVTYEQYF. CDR3 in DNA: TGTGCCAGCAGCTCCGACAGGGTGACCTACGAGCAGTACTTC. Supplemented by reference TRBV5-5 and TRBJ2-7, the full variable domain reads DAGVTQSPTHLIKTRGQQVTLRCSPISGHKSVSWYQQVLGQGPQFIFQYYEKEERGRGNFPDRFSARQFPNYSSELNVNALLLGDSALYLCASSSDRVTYEQYFGPGTRLTVT.

The sample holds a few counts of this clonotype. This CDR3 reads CASQGHPNTEAFF. The CDR3 DNA sequence: TGTGCCAGCCAGGGACATCCCAACACTGAAGCTTTCTTT. The genes are TRBV2 and TRBJ1-1; weak D call: TRBD1 (6 bases). Per germline, CDR1 SNHLY and CDR2 FYNNEI. The CDR3 is made up of 13 amino acids. The ends were cut back, 8 bases at V and 2 bases at J, with 12 bases in the middle.

This clonotype has just a few counts. The V gene is TRBV5-1, the J gene TRBJ2-7, with 10 bases aligning to TRBD2. The CDR3 length is 17 residues. Germline V lookup: CDR1 SGHRS, CDR2 YFSETQ. Trimming took 1 base from V and 3 from J; bases not matched to a gene: 10. The CDR3 nucleotides are TGCGCCAGCAGCTTGAGGCCTAGCGGGGGAGGGAACTACGAGCAGTACTTC. Its protein is CASSLRPSGGGNYEQYF.

V usage is TRBV18 and J usage is TRBJ2-6, with D perhaps assigned TRBD1 or TRBD2 (5 bases each). The V gene's germline CDR1 is KGHSH and CDR2 LQKENI. With 3 bases removed from V and 4 bases from J, the gap between germline ends came to 10 bases. The CDR3 sequence is 15 residues long. The CDR3: CASSPLGTGANVLTF. CDR3 nucleotide sequence: TGTGCCAGCTCACCTCTTGGGACCGGGGCCAACGTCCTGACTTTC.

This clonotype was detected only a few times. This CDR3 reads CSASFPGSSYNEQFF. The CDR3 coding sequence is TGCAGTGCCTCCTTTCCCGGGAGCTCCTACAATGAGCAGTTCTTC. V gene TRBV20-1 combines with J gene TRBJ2-1; D is perhaps TRBD2 (6 bases). The V end was cut by 6 bases, the J end by 0 bases, with 15 bases between. From germline, CDR1 is DFQATT and CDR2 SNEGSKA (reference sequence). The CDR3 sequence is 15 residues long.

The chain carries TRBV6-1 and TRBJ1-1; D gene uncertain. Germline V gives CDR1 MNHNS, CDR2 SASEGT. V was shortened by 5 bases and J by 0 bases, with 16 bases between the two germline ends. The CDR3 runs to 16 residues. Written as DNA, the CDR3 is TGTGCCAGCAGTCTTTCAGGTTTTGACATGAACACTGAAGCTTTCTTT. The encoded protein is CASSLSGFDMNTEAFF.

Only a few counts were recorded for this clonotype. This chain links TRBV6-1 with TRBJ2-7; D call uncertain. The CDR3 runs 14 residues. Germline assignment: CDR1 MNHNS and CDR2 SASEGT. The ends were cut back, 7 bases at V and 7 bases at J, with 20 bases in the middle. This CDR3 is CASNPPVRLREQYF. CDR3 nucleotide sequence: TGTGCCAGCAACCCCCCCGTCCGCCTACGGGAGCAGTACTTC.

The sample holds a few counts of this clonotype. This chain connects TRBV25-1 to TRBJ2-1; possible D gene TRBD2, 5 bases. In germline, CDR1 is MGHDK, CDR2 SYGVNS. The CDR3 covers 18 residues. Trimming cost V 8 bases and J 2 bases, with 25 bases left between them. The CDR3 region has the DNA TGTGCCAGCTCACACTCCGAGGGTATGATTTCTACCTACAATGAGCAGTTCTTC. It encodes CASSHSEGMISTYNEQFF.

This clonotype occurred a few times. The chain employs TRBV4-2 and TRBJ2-7; possible D gene TRBD1, 6 bases. The CDR3 has 16 amino acids. Between the trimmed V and J ends, which lost 0 bases and 2 bases, there was a span of 14 bases. Germline V lookup: CDR1 LGHNA, CDR2 YNFKEQ. In DNA, the CDR3 is TGTGCCAGCAGCCAAGAGAGGACAGCGCGCACCTACGAGCAGTACTTC. It encodes CASSQERTARTYEQYF.

This clonotype was seen a handful of times. CDR3 sequence: CASSNPVDYGAPIAEAFF. As DNA, the CDR3 is TGTGCCAGCAGTAACCCGGTGGATTACGGGGCGCCTATAGCTGAAGCTTTCTTT. This chain connects TRBV6-1 to TRBJ1-1; D may be TRBD1 (5 bases). The V end lost 5 bases, the J end lost 6 bases, and 28 bases lay between the germline ends. Germline V gene sequence: CDR1 MNHNS, CDR2 SASEGT. This CDR3 comprises 18 residues.

The table lists this clonotype with a few counts. The J gene is TRBJ2-4, the V gene TRBV20-1, with 7 bases matching TRBD1. The CDR3 length is 14 residues. Germline CDR1 reads DFQATT; CDR2 reads SNEGSKA (reference sequence). The V and J ends lost 5 bases and 1 base, in that order; junction bases with no gene match: 5. The DNA of the CDR3 is TGCAGTGCTGAGACAGGGTCGGCCAAAAACATTCAGTACTTC. Its translation is CSAETGSAKNIQYF.

This chain links TRBV5-1 with TRBJ2-2; 9 nucleotides match TRBD2. The CDR3 length is 16 residues. Per germline, CDR1 SGHRS and CDR2 YFSETQ. V lost 3 bases, J lost 0 bases, and 3 bases stayed unmatched. CDR3 nucleotides: TGCGCCAGCAGCTCCGGACTAGCGCCGAACACCGGGGAGCTGTTTTTT. This translates into CASSSGLAPNTGELFF.

CDR3 in amino acids: CASSLANWVSGEQYF. The CDR3 DNA is TGTGCCAGCAGCTTAGCGAATTGGGTGTCGGGCGAGCAGTACTTC. V and J are TRBV7-9 and TRBJ2-7; D ambiguous. The CDR3 consists of 15 residues. Between the trimmed V and J ends, which lost 0 bases and 6 bases, there was a span of 15 bases. In germline, CDR1 is SEHNR, CDR2 FQNEAQ (reference sequence).

The chain combines TRBV18 with TRBJ2-7, with D possibly matching TRBD2 (6 bases). The V end lost 4 bases, the J end lost 7 bases, and 14 bases lay between the germline ends. Germline V gene lookup returns CDR1 KGHSH and CDR2 LQKENI. CDR3 length equals 13 residues. CDR3 in DNA: TGTGCCAGCTCACTTGACTCTGCGGGGGAGCAGTACTTC. Amino acid sequence: CASSLDSAGEQYF. The full variable domain, its missing parts supplied by reference TRBV18 and TRBJ2-7, is NAGVMQNPRHLVRRRGQEARLRCSPMKGHSHVYWYRQLPEEGLKFMVYLQKENIIDESGMPKERFSAEFPKEGPSILRIQQVVRGDSAAYFCASSLDSAGEQYFGPGTRLTVT.

The rearrangement uses TRBV15 and TRBJ2-5, with 9 bases identical to TRBD1. The V gene end was trimmed by 2 bases and the J gene end by 5 bases; junction bases not matched to a gene: 15. The length of the CDR3 is 18 residues. Germline V gene lookup returns CDR1 LNHNV and CDR2 YYDKDF (reference sequence). CDR3 region: CATSRIRGTGGGRETQYF. The DNA of the CDR3 is TGTGCCACCAGCAGAATAAGGGGAACAGGGGGCGGCCGGGAGACCCAGTACTTC.

The rearrangement uses TRBV3-1 and TRBJ2-3; TRBD2 matches at 8 bases. The CDR3 sequence is 16 residues long. CDR1 is LGHDT and CDR2 is YNNKEL in the germline V gene (reference sequence). V shed 3 bases, J shed 4 bases, and the junction held 9 bases outside the gene matches. The CDR3 loop is CASSHFPGGMADTQYF. DNA of the CDR3: TGTGCCAGCAGCCATTTTCCGGGGGGGATGGCAGATACGCAGTATTTT.